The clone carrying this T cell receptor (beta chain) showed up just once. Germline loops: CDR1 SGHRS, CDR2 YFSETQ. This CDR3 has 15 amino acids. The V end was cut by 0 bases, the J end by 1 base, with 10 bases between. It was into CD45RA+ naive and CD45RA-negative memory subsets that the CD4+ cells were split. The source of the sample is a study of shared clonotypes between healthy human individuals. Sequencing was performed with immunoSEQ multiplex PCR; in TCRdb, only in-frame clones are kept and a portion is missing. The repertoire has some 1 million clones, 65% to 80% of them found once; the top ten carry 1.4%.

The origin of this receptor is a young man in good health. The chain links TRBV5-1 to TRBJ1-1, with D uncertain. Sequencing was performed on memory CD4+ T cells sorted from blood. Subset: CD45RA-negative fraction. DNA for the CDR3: TGCGCCAGCAGCTTGGTTGCCCTAACGAACACTGAAGCTTTCTTT. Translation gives CASSLVALTNTEAFF. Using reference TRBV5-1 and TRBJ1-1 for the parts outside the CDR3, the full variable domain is KAGVTQTPRYLIKTRGQQVTLSCSPISGHRSVSWYQQTPGQGLQFLFEYFSETQRNKGNFPGRFSGRQFSNSRSEMNVSTLELGDSALYLCASSLVALTNTEAFFGQGTRLTVV.